This T cell receptor (beta chain) comes out of a study of T cells in Graves' hyperthyroidism and ophthalmopathy. This clonotype was detected a few times. V was pared by 5 bases and J by 5 bases, with 8 bases of the junction left unmatched. From germline, CDR1 is SGHNT and CDR2 YYREEE (reference sequence). CDR3 length: 14 residues. RNA transcripts gave rise to amplified TCR beta CDR3 regions. HTBI primers were used for first-round RT-PCR of the TCR CDR3. TCRdb redid the calling of the multiplex PCR reads with MiXCR, one entry per CDR3 protein. The repertoire holds some 350,000 distinct CDR3 sequences, roughly 15% seen once, with approximately 20% in the top ten. PBMCs were sourced from about 10 ml fresh peripheral blood.

The clonotype originates from a woman in her sixties or seventies with Graves' ophthalmopathy. The sample taken for sequencing was blood. This rearrangement joins TRBV5-4 to TRBJ2-5; 8 bases agree with TRBD2. The CDR3 DNA follows: TGTGCCAGCAGACCGGGACTAGGATCGGAGACCCAGTACTTC. This codes for CASRPGLGSETQYF.